Presented here are 16 T cell receptor beta chains from one specimen sequenced in a study of T cells in Graves' hyperthyroidism and ophthalmopathy. Amplification of TCR beta CDR3 regions was performed using RNA transcripts as template. RT-PCR in the first round (using the HTBI primer set) targeted the TCR CDR3. MiXCR, run by TCRdb on the multiplex PCR reads, gives a single entry per CDR3 protein. Here the sample spans under 750,000 distinct CDR3 sequences, approximately 18% being singletons. Sequenced sample: blood. Receptors were obtained from a woman aged 50 to 60 with Graves' hyperthyroidism that later progressed to Graves' ophthalmopathy.

This clonotype appeared a few times. V is TRBV7-2 and J is TRBJ1-6; D uncertain. CDR1 and CDR2 (germline): SGHTA, FQGNSA. The CDR3 sequence is 17 residues long. With 0 bases removed from V and 9 bases from J, the gap between germline ends came to 18 bases. The CDR3 sequence is CASSLAAPEGAGSPLHF. The DNA for the CDR3 is TGTGCCAGCAGCTTAGCGGCGCCTGAGGGAGCAGGTTCACCCCTCCACTTT.

The V call is TRBV5-1, the J call TRBJ1-4; the match to TRBD1 covers 9 bases. CDR1 is SGHRS, CDR2 YFSETQ, per germline. The CDR3 consists of 18 residues. V lost 1 base to trimming and J lost 8 bases; unmatched junction nucleotides: 15. The CDR3 DNA reads as TGCGCCAGCAGCTTGAACCGGGACAGGGTCGGCATAAGCGAAAAACTGTTTTTT. This gives the protein CASSLNRDRVGISEKLFF.

The chain uses TRBV9 and TRBJ2-7; D remains unclear. The CDR3 is 13 amino acids. V was cut by 4 bases and J by 5 bases, with 13 bases left in between. Germline CDR1 and CDR2: SGDLS and YYNGEE. CDR3 sequence: CASSRSAEHEQYF. The CDR3 DNA follows: TGTGCCAGCAGCCGATCCGCGGAACACGAGCAGTACTTC.

The chain joins TRBV7-9 to TRBJ1-4; no clear D gene. CDR3 length equals 13 residues. The V gene lost 3 bases and the J gene lost 10 bases, with 12 bases spanning the gap. Germline CDR1 is SEHNR and CDR2 is FQNEAQ (reference sequence). CDR3 nucleotide sequence: TGTGCCAGCAGCTTGACCGGATCCGGAAAACTGTTTTTT. It specifies CASSLTGSGKLFF.

Ten or more counts support this clonotype. The genes are TRBV7-3 and TRBJ2-3; 10 positions match TRBD2. Germline V gene data show CDR1 as SGHTA and CDR2 as FQGTGA. This CDR3 has 16 residues. V was clipped by 4 bases and J by 2 bases; unmatched bases: 6. The CDR3 DNA is TGTGCCAGCAGCTCAAGCGGGGGGGCAGACACAGATACGCAGTATTTT. Protein product: CASSSSGGADTDTQYF.

This clonotype was seen repeatedly, ten times or more. The V and J genes are TRBV12-3 or TRBV12-4 and TRBJ1-1; D is ambiguous. Trimming took off 3 bases at V and 5 bases at J, with 7 bases between the two ends. CDR3 length: 12 residues. The CDR3, as DNA: TGTGCCAGCAGTTTCGGACGGACTGAAGCTTTCTTT. This gives the protein CASSFGRTEAFF.

The chain employs TRBV7-3 and TRBJ2-5; TRBD2 is a possible D gene (5 bases). V was shortened by 1 base and J by 2 bases, with 8 bases between the two germline ends. The germline gives CDR1 SGHTA, CDR2 FQGTGA. This CDR3 contains 14 residues. Here the CDR3 reads CASSLNGGQETQYF. The CDR3 coding sequence is TGTGCCAGCAGCTTAAACGGCGGGCAAGAGACCCAGTACTTC.

The genes are TRBV7-9 and TRBJ1-3, with TRBD1 as a possible D gene (6 bases). This CDR3 spans 16 amino acids. V lost 5 bases and J lost 0, with 14 bases in between. The germline CDR1 and CDR2 sequences are SEHNR and FQNEAQ (reference sequence). The CDR3 spells CASSERTESSGNTIYF. The CDR3, as DNA: TGTGCCAGCAGCGAAAGGACAGAGAGCTCTGGAAACACCATATATTTT.

This clonotype was seen more than once but under ten times. The J gene is TRBJ1-5, the V gene TRBV19, with D possibly being TRBD1 (5 bases). The CDR3 consists of 15 residues. The V end lost 3 bases, the J end lost 1 base, and 10 bases lay between the germline ends. Germline lookup yields CDR1 LNHDA and CDR2 SQIVND (reference sequence). The CDR3 loop reads CASSIPGRSNQPQHF. The CDR3, as DNA: TGTGCCAGTAGTATCCCAGGGCGGAGCAATCAGCCCCAGCATTTT. Full variable domain (outside the CDR3, taken from reference TRBV19 and TRBJ1-5): DGGITQSPKYLFRKEGQNVTLSCEQNLNHDAMYWYRQDPGQGLRLIYYSQIVNDFQKGDIAEGYSVSREKKESFPLTVTSAQKNPTAFYLCASSIPGRSNQPQHFGDGTRLSIL.

This clonotype was seen more than once but under ten times. The chain combines TRBV6-1 with TRBJ1-2, with 10 bases fitting TRBD1. Germline CDR1 MNHNS, CDR2 SASEGT. Trimming took 8 bases from V and 5 from J; bases not matched to a gene: 8. The CDR3 consists of 14 residues. CDR3 DNA sequence: TGTGCCAGCGATAAGACAGGGGGCGTTTATGGCTACACCTTC. This sequence encodes CASDKTGGVYGYTF.

This clonotype was picked up many times. This chain uses TRBV12-3 or TRBV12-4 with TRBJ1-2, with unresolved D. CDR3 length equals 12 residues. Trimming pared 5 bases from V and 8 bases from J, leaving 12 bases between. CDR3 residues: CASSGSSPGYTF. The CDR3 nucleotides read TGTGCCAGCAGTGGCTCCTCTCCGGGCTACACCTTC.

This clonotype was seen at least ten times. The chain recombines TRBV7-2 with TRBJ2-1; unclear D gene. The CDR3 spans 13 residues. V lost 3 bases and J 9 bases, leaving 12 bases between the germline ends. CDR1 is SGHTA and CDR2 is FQGNSA in the germline V gene. This chain's CDR3 is CASSLPSLPEQFF. The CDR3 nucleotides are TGTGCCAGCAGCTTGCCCTCCCTACCTGAGCAGTTCTTC. The variable domain in full, completed from reference TRBV7-2 and TRBJ2-1, reads GAGVSQSPSNKVTEKGKDVELRCDPISGHTALYWYRQSLGQGLEFLIYFQGNSAPDKSGLPSDRFSAERTGGSVSTLTIQRTQQEDSAVYLCASSLPSLPEQFFGPGTRLTVL.

This clonotype appeared many times. The CDR3 region has the DNA TGTGCCAGCAGAGTGGGGAGGAACACTGAAGCTTTCTTT. This codes for CASRVGRNTEAFF. The chain couples TRBV2 to TRBJ1-1; D gene unclear. V lost 6 bases and J 1 base, leaving 9 bases between the germline ends. The CDR3 contains 13 residues. CDR1 is SNHLY and CDR2 is FYNNEI in the germline V gene.

This clonotype has only a few counts. V is TRBV14 and J is TRBJ1-5; the match to TRBD1 covers 8 bases. The germline V gene encodes CDR1 SGHDN and CDR2 FVKESK. The ends lost 3 bases at V and 7 bases at J; junction bases unmatched: 8. This CDR3 is 15 amino acids long. The CDR3 DNA is TGTGCCAGCAGCCATACCGGACAGGGAAGACAGCCCCAGCATTTT. Protein product: CASSHTGQGRQPQHF.

The chain recombines TRBV20-1 with TRBJ2-1; 7 nucleotides align to TRBD2. This CDR3 has 14 amino acids. After removal of 5 bases from V and 4 bases from J, the junction contained 8 bases not matched to a gene. The germline V gene has CDR1 DFQATT and CDR2 SNEGSKA (reference sequence). DNA of the CDR3: TGCAGTGCTCCGGCGGGGGTGGTGTACAATGAGCAGTTCTTC. It specifies CSAPAGVVYNEQFF.

In this sample, this clonotype turned up many times. The rearrangement uses TRBV2 and TRBJ2-5, with D tentatively TRBD2 (5 bases). The CDR3 sequence is 14 residues long. The V gene's germline CDR1 is SNHLY and CDR2 FYNNEI. The ends were cut back, 1 base at V and 1 base at J, with 7 bases in the middle. The CDR3 coding sequence is TGTGCCAGCAGTGAAGAACGGGGCCAAGAGACCCAGTACTTC. It yields the protein CASSEERGQETQYF.